These T cell receptor beta chains were read from a single sample in a study of T cells after yellow fever vaccination. TCRdb fed the 5' RACE reads into MiXCR, producing one record per CDR3 protein. The sample lists some 500,000 distinct CDR3 sequences, roughly 13% occurring once. Material: PBMCs, obtained on the day of the yellow fever booster vaccination. The receptors come from a young man who received the YFV17D yellow fever vaccine. Each CDR3 is given with its conserved first and last residue. A D gene is named only where the DNA matches it firmly. Expanded clones are given a class, and other clones once, few, many or no size at all.

J gene | V gene | clone size | D gene | CDR3 DNA | CDR3 protein
TRBJ2-3 | TRBV6-1 | . | . | TGTGCCAGCAGGGAGTCCGGGGCGCAGTATTTT | CASRESGAQYF
TRBJ1-2 | TRBV12-3/TRBV12-4 | . | . | TGTGCCAGCAGTTTAAGGGGGAGTTATGGCGGCACCTTC | CASSLRGSYGGTF
TRBJ2-1 | TRBV10-3 | few | . | TGTGCCAACCAGGACGGCCCGTGGGGTGAGCAGTTCTTC | CANQDGPWGEQFF
TRBJ2-6 | TRBV28 | . | . | TGTGCCAGCAGTATCCCTTTTAGCTCTGGGGCCAACGTCCTGACTTTC | CASSIPFSSGANVLTF
TRBJ1-2 | TRBV5-8 | . | . | TGTGCCAGCAGCCAAAAGACAGGAGACTATGGCTACACCTTC | CASSQKTGDYGYTF
TRBJ2-1 | TRBV29-1 | . | . | TGCAGCGTTGAGTTTCGAACCAATGAGCAGTTCTTC | CSVEFRTNEQFF
TRBJ2-7 | TRBV5-4 | . | TRBD1 | TGTGCCAGCAGCAGCCAGACAGGGGGCTTCTCCTACGAGCAGTACTTC | CASSSQTGGFSYEQYF
TRBJ2-2 | TRBV13 | . | TRBD2 | TGTGCCAGCAGCTTCTCCGGGACTAGTAGGTCCGGGGAGCTGTTTTTT | CASSFSGTSRSGELFF
TRBJ2-5 | TRBV7-2 | many | . | TGTGCCAGCAGCTCCTGGGGACTGTCCTCCCAAGAGACCCAGTACTTC | CASSSWGLSSQETQYF
TRBJ2-7 | TRBV6-2/TRBV6-3 | few | . | TGTGCCAGCACGGATAACGGGGCTAGCTCCTACGAGCAGTACTTC | CASTDNGASSYEQYF
TRBJ2-2 | TRBV5-1 | few | TRBD2 | TGCGCCAGCAGCCCCGGGGGGACCAACACCGGGGAGCTGTTTTTT | CASSPGGTNTGELFF
TRBJ2-6 | TRBV19 | . | TRBD2 | TGTGCCAGTAGTATCCTCCCCGGACTAGCGGGAGGTACCACCGGGGCCAACGTCCTGACTTTC | CASSILPGLAGGTTGANVLTF
TRBJ2-4 | TRBV3-1 | . | TRBD2 | TGTGCCAGCAGCCTGGGACTAGCGGGAGTTTGGTACTTC | CASSLGLAGVWYF
TRBJ2-7 | TRBV5-1 | . | . | TGCGCCAGCAGCTTGGGGGGAGGGGGAATCTACGAGCAGTACTTC | CASSLGGGGIYEQYF
TRBJ2-3 | TRBV14 | . | TRBD1 | TGTGCCAGCAGCTTTACAGGGGCCGATACGCAGTATTTT | CASSFTGADTQYF
TRBJ2-2 | TRBV4-3 | few | TRBD2 | TGCGCCAGCAGCCAAGCTCCAAGCGGGAGGGTGGACGGGGAGCTGTTTTTT | CASSQAPSGRVDGELFF
TRBJ2-7 | TRBV27 | . | . | TGTGCCAGCAGTTACCTGAGCGGCCCCTATTACGAGCAGTACTTC | CASSYLSGPYYEQYF
TRBJ2-1 | TRBV20-1 | . | . | TGCAGTGCTAGAGATGAAGTGAAGGGCAAGGGCGTCCGGGAGCAGTTCTTC | CSARDEVKGKGVREQFF
TRBJ1-5 | TRBV20-1 | . | TRBD1 | TGCAGTGCTTGGACAGGGGACTTCAATCAGCCCCAGCATTTT | CSAWTGDFNQPQHF
TRBJ2-4 | TRBV6-5 | . | TRBD2 | TGTGCCAGCAGTTACTCGAGGTTCGGGGGGGCCAAAAACATTCAGTACTTC | CASSYSRFGGAKNIQYF
TRBJ2-7 | TRBV28 | few | TRBD2 | TGTGCCAGCAGTTGGGCTAGCGGGCGGTTGGAGCAGTACTTC | CASSWASGRLEQYF
TRBJ1-2 | TRBV12-3/TRBV12-4 | . | TRBD1 | TGTGCCAGCAGTCGACAGGGGGCAAGCTATGGCTACACCTTC | CASSRQGASYGYTF
TRBJ2-5 | TRBV10-3 | few | TRBD1 | TGTGCCATCAGTGATTGGACAGGTCAAGAGACCCAGTACTTC | CAISDWTGQETQYF
TRBJ2-3 | TRBV5-1 | many | TRBD2 | TGCGCCAGCAGCGTTTTAGCGGGCGCGCCGGGGGGAGATACGCAGTATTTT | CASSVLAGAPGGDTQYF
TRBJ2-1 | TRBV19 | . | . | TGTGCCAGTAGTATAGCGGGATTGTACAATGAGCAGTTCTTC | CASSIAGLYNEQFF
TRBJ1-2 | TRBV4-3 | few | . | TGCGCCAGCAGCCAAGATTTGGCAGGGATGGACTATGGCTACACCTTC | CASSQDLAGMDYGYTF
TRBJ2-1 | TRBV3-1 | many | . | TGTGCCAGCAGCCAAGTTGTCGGCCCGAGCTCCTACAATGAGCAGTTCTTC | CASSQVVGPSSYNEQFF
TRBJ2-2 | TRBV28 | . | . | TGTGCCAGCAGTTTCCCTGCGACCAAGAACACCGGGGAGCTGTTTTTT | CASSFPATKNTGELFF
TRBJ2-4 | TRBV11-2 | once | TRBD2 | TGTGCCAGCAGCACCCGGGAGGCCTCAGCCAAAAACATTCAGTACTTC | CASSTREASAKNIQYF
TRBJ1-6 | TRBV20-1 | few | . | TGCAGTGCTGGATTAAATTCACCCCTCCACTTT | CSAGLNSPLHF
TRBJ2-5 | TRBV20-1 | few | . | TGCAGTGCTCAATATTCGGGGGAGACCCAGTACTTC | CSAQYSGETQYF
TRBJ2-2 | TRBV20-1 | few | . | TGCTGCGCTAGAGGGCGGCGGGAACGGAACACCGGGGAGCTGTTTTTT | CCARGRRERNTGELFF
TRBJ2-1 | TRBV20-1 | . | . | TGCAGTGCACCGGGACGAAGCTCCTACAATGAGCAGTTCTTC | CSAPGRSSYNEQFF
TRBJ2-5 | TRBV5-1 | . | . | TGCGCCAGCAGCCCCTACAGAGGAGAGACCCAGTACTTC | CASSPYRGETQYF
TRBJ1-6 | TRBV7-9 | . | . | TGTGCCAGCAGCTTAAACGGACCCCTCCACTTT | CASSLNGPLHF
TRBJ2-7 | TRBV10-2 | . | . | TGCGCCAGCAGTGAGTTGCTAGTCTTCTCCTACGAGCAGTACTTC | CASSELLVFSYEQYF
TRBJ2-7 | TRBV15 | few | TRBD1 | TGTGCCACCAGCAGGGACCTACAGGGGGCTTCTCGAGAGCAGTACTTC | CATSRDLQGASREQYF
TRBJ2-4 | TRBV9 | few | . | TGTGCCAGCAGCGTAGGAGGCGGGGACATTCAGTACTTC | CASSVGGGDIQYF
TRBJ2-7 | TRBV28 | . | . | TGTGCCAGCACTGATTACTACGAGCAGTACTTC | CASTDYYEQYF
TRBJ2-3 | TRBV10-3 | many | . | TGTGCCATCAGTAAAGGGTCAGATACGCAGTATTTT | CAISKGSDTQYF
TRBJ1-2 | TRBV5-1 | . | TRBD1 | TGCGCCAGCAGCTTGCGCCAGGAGGGACAGCCTTATGGCTACACCTTC | CASSLRQEGQPYGYTF
TRBJ2-3 | TRBV7-3 | few | . | TGTGCCAGCAGCCATGACACGGATACGCAGTATTTT | CASSHDTDTQYF
TRBJ2-7 | TRBV29-1 | . | TRBD1 | TGCAGCGTCGGGACAGCCTACGAGCAGTACTTC | CSVGTAYEQYF
TRBJ2-7 | TRBV27 | few | . | TGTGCCAGCAGTTTAAATCTGGGGTGGGAGCAGTACTTC | CASSLNLGWEQYF
TRBJ1-5 | TRBV18 | few | . | TGTGCCAGCTCGCTAGACGGGAATGTCAATCAGCCCCAGCATTTT | CASSLDGNVNQPQHF
TRBJ2-2 | TRBV6-5 | many | . | TGTGCCAGCAGTTCCGCTTTGGGGGCCGGGGAGCTGTTTTTT | CASSSALGAGELFF